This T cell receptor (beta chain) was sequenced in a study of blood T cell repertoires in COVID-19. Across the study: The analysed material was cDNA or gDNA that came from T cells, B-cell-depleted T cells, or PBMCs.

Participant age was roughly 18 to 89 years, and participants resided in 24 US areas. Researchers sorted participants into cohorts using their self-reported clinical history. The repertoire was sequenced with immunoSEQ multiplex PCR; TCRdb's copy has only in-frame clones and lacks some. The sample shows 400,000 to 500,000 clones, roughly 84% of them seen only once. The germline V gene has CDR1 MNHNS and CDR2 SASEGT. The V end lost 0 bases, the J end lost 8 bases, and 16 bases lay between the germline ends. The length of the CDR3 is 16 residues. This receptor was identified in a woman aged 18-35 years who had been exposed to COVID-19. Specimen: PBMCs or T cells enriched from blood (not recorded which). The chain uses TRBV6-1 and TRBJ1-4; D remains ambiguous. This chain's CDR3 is CASSEARFGVGEKLFF. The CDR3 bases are TGTGCCAGCAGTGAAGCACGTTTCGGGGTTGGAGAAAAACTGTTTTTT.